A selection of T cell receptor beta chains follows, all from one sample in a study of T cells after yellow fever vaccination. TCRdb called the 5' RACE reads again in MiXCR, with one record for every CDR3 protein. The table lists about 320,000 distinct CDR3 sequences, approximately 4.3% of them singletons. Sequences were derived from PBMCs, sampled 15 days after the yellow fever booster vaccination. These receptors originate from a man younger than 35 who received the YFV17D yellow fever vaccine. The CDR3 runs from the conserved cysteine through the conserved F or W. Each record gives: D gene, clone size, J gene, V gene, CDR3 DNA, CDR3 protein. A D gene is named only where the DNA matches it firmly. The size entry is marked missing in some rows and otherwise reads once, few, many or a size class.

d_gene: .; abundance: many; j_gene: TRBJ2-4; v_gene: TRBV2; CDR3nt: TGTGCCAGCAATAGCGGCATTCAGTACTTC; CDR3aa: CASNSGIQYF
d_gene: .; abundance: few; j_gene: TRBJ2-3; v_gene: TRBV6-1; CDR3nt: TGTGCCAGCAGTGGGGGGTATGGCACAGATACGCAGTATTTT; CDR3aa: CASSGGYGTDTQYF
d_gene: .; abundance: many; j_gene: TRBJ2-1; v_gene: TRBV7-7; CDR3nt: TGTGCCAGCAGCGCGGGGACTTCAGTCAAGGATGAGCAGTTCTTC; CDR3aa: CASSAGTSVKDEQFF
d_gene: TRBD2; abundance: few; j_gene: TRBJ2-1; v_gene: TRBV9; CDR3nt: TGTGCCAGCAGCGCGGGGGGGGGAAATGAGCAGTTCTTC; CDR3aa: CASSAGGGNEQFF
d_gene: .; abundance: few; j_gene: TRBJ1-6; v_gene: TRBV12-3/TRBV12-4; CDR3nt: TGTGCCAGCAGTCCCCGGGGGTCGGGAGGTTCACCCCTCCACTTT; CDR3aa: CASSPRGSGGSPLHF
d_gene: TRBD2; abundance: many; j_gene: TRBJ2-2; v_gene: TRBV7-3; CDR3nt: TGTGCCAGCAGCTTTCTATCCTCTAGCGGGGGCACTTCGAACACCGGGGAGCTGTTTTTT; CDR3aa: CASSFLSSSGGTSNTGELFF
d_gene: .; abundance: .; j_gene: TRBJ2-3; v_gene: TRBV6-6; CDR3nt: TGTGCCAGCGGGGGGGGGGGCCTAGATACGCAGTATTTT; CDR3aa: CASGGGGLDTQYF
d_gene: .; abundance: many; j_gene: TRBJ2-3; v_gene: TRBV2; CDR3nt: TGTGCCAGCAAAAGGGCAGGGAGAACAGATACGCAGTATTTT; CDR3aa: CASKRAGRTDTQYF
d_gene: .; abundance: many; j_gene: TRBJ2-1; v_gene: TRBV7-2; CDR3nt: TGTGCCAGCAGCTCCCTGGGGGTCGGGGTAGCCTACAATGAGCAGTTCTTC; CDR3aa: CASSSLGVGVAYNEQFF
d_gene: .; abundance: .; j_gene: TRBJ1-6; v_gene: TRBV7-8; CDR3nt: TGTGCCAGCAGCTTAGGGGCCCAGGTATTGGCCCTCCACTTT; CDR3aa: CASSLGAQVLALHF
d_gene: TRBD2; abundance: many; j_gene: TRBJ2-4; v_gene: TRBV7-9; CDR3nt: TGTGCCAGCAGCCCCCCACGGGGGGAAGCCAAAAACATTCAGTACTTC; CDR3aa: CASSPPRGEAKNIQYF
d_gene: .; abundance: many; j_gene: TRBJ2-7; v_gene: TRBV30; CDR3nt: TGTGCCTGGAGTGTATCTAGGGAGCAGTACTTC; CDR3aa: CAWSVSREQYF
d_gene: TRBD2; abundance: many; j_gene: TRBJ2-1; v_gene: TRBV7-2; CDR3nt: TGTGCCAGCAGCGGCAGACTAGCGGGACCCTCCTACAATGAGCAGTTCTTC; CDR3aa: CASSGRLAGPSYNEQFF
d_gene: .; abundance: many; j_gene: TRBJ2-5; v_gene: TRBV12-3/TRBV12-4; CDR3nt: TGTGCCAGCAGCCCTCGAGTAAGGCTAGCTCAAGAGACCCAGTACTTC; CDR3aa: CASSPRVRLAQETQYF
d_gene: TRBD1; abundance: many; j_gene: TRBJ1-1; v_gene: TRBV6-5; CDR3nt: TGTGCCAGCTCCTACCCGGGAGAGGGGGCCTGGATCTGGTACACTGAAGCTTTCTTT; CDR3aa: CASSYPGEGAWIWYTEAFF
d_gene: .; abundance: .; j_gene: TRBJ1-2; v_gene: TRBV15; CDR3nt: TGTGCCACCAGCAGGGACCCGGCGGGGGAGGGGTATGGCTACACCTTC; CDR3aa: CATSRDPAGEGYGYTF
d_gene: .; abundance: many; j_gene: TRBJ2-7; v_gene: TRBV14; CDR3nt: TGTGCCAGCAGCCAGGAAGGAAGGGGAACCTACGAGCAGTACTTC; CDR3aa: CASSQEGRGTYEQYF
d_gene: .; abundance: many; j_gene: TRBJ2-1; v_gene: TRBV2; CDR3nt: TGTGCCAGCAGTGTACTTCTTGAGCAGTTCTTC; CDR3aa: CASSVLLEQFF
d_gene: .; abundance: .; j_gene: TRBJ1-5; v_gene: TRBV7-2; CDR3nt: TGTGCCAGCAGCGACAGCGGCAATCAGCCCCAGCATTTT; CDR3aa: CASSDSGNQPQHF
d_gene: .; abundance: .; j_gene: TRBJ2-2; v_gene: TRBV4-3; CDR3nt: TGCGCCAGCAGCCAAGATCGCCCGAACACCGGGGAGCTGTTTTTT; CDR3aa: CASSQDRPNTGELFF
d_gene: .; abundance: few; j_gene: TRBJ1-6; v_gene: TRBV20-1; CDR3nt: TGCAGTGCTAGGGGCGGGGTTTTCGGATCGCTCTCCTATAATTCACCCCTCCACTTT; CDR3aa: CSARGGVFGSLSYNSPLHF
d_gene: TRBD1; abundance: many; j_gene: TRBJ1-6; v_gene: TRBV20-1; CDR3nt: TGCAGTGCTAGGGACAGGGTTGATTCACCCCTCCACTTT; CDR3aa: CSARDRVDSPLHF
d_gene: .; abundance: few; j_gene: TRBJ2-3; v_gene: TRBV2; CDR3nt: TGTGCCAGCATGGTAGCGCACACTAGCACAGATACGCAGTATTTT; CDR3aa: CASMVAHTSTDTQYF
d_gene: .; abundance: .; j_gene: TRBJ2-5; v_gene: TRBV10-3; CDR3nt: TGTGCCATCGCTCCCGGGACCCACCTAGAGACCCAGTACTTC; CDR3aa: CAIAPGTHLETQYF
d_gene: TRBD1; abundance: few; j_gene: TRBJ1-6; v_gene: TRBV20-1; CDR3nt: TGCAGTGCACAGGACAGGCAAAGCTCCTATAATTCACCCCTCCACTTT; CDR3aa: CSAQDRQSSYNSPLHF
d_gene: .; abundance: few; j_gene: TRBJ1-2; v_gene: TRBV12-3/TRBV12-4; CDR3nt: TGTGCCAGCAGTTTAGTAACGGTTAACTATGGCTACACCTTC; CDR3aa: CASSLVTVNYGYTF
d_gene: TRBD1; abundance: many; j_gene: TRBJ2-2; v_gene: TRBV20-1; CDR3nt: TGCAGTGCTTCCGGGACAGGGAGGACCGGGGAGCTGTTTTTT; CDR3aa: CSASGTGRTGELFF
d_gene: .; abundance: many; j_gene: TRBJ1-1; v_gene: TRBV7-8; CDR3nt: TGTGCCAGCAGCTTAGATTGGTTGAGGGGTCTGGGGACCACTGAAGCTTTCTTT; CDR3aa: CASSLDWLRGLGTTEAFF
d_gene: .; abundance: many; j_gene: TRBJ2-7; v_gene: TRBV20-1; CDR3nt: TGCAGTGCTAGAGAGGGAGGGGGGGCCTACGAGCAGTACTTC; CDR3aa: CSAREGGGAYEQYF
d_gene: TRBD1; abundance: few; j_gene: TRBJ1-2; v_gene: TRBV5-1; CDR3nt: TGCGCCAGCAGCCGCAAGACCGATTATTCAGGGGGTTATGGCTACACCTTC; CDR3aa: CASSRKTDYSGGYGYTF
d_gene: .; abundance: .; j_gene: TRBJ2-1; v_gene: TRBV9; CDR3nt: TGTGCCAGCAGCGGGGCCAGAGGCTCCTACAATGAGCAGTTCTTC; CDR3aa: CASSGARGSYNEQFF
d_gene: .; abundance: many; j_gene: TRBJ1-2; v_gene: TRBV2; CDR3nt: TGTGCCAGCAGGGGACGAGCTGTTGGCTACACCTTC; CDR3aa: CASRGRAVGYTF
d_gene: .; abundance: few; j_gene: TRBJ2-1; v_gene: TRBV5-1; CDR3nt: TGCGCCAGCAGCCTTCGACAGGGACTGAGCTCCTACAATGAGCAGTTCTTC; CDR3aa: CASSLRQGLSSYNEQFF
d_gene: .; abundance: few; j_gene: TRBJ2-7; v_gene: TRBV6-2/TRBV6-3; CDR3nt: TGTGCCAGCAGTTACGGTTCTCCGGTAGGCGAGCAGTACTTC; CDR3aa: CASSYGSPVGEQYF
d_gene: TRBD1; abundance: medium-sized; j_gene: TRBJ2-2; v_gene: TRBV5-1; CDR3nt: TGCGCCAGCAGCTTCCGGACAGGGGCGACTGGGGAGCTGTTTTTT; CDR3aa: CASSFRTGATGELFF
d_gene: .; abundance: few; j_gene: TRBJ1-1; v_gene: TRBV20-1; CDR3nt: TGCAGTGCTAGGAATATTGCCCTGAACACTGAAGCTTTCTTT; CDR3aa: CSARNIALNTEAFF
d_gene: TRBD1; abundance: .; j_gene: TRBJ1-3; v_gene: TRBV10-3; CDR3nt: TGTGCCACAAACCAGGGGGCGAGAGGAAACACCATATATTTT; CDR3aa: CATNQGARGNTIYF
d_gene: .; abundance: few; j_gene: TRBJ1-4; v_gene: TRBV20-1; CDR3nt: TGCAGTGCTAGTCAGCGGGGAAAACTGTTTTTT; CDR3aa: CSASQRGKLFF
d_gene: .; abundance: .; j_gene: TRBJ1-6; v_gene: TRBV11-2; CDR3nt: TGTGCCAGCAGGTGGGACTTTACGAGCTCCTATAATTCACCCCTCCACTTT; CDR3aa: CASRWDFTSSYNSPLHF
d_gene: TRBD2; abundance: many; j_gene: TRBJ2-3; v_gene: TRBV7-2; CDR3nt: TGTGCCAGCAGCTTCGCTAGCGGGGGGGCGGGCGATACGCAGTATTTT; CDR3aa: CASSFASGGAGDTQYF
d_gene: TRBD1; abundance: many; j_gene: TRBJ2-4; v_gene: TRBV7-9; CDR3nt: TGTGCCAGCAGCTTCACCGGGACAGGGGCCTTAAGGGGCATTCAGTACTTC; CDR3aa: CASSFTGTGALRGIQYF
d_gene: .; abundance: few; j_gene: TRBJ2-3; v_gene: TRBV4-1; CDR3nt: TGCGCCAGCAGCCGCGGACAGTTTTCCGCAGATACGCAGTATTTT; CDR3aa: CASSRGQFSADTQYF
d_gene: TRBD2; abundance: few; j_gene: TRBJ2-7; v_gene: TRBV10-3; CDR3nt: TGTGCCATCAGTGAGTCTCCGGGGGAGGGCTACGAGCAGTACTTC; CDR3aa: CAISESPGEGYEQYF
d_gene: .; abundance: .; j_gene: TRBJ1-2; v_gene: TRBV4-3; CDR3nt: TGCGCCAGCAGCCAAGATCGACAGGTCCATAACTATGGCTACACCTTC; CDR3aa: CASSQDRQVHNYGYTF